This is a list of T cell receptor beta chains from one sample in a study of patients and donors after allogeneic stem cell transplantation. TCRdb re-analysed the RT-PCR reads in MiXCR, keeping a single row per CDR3 protein. The table shows tens of thousands of distinct CDR3 sequences, with about a quarter occurring only once. Sequences were obtained from blood, either unsorted or a sorted T cell fraction (not recorded which). These receptors were obtained from a human donor who was either an allogeneic HSCT recipient or a stem cell or donor lymphocyte infusion donor (not recorded which). It is not recorded whose cells these are; they may come from a transplant donor. CDR3s include the opening cysteine and the closing phenylalanine or tryptophan. The D gene is left open where the match is weak. Size is stated for part of the rows, as once, few or many counts, or as a class when the clone is expanded.

V	J	D	size	DNA	CDR3
TRBV5-1	TRBJ2-1	TRBD2	NA	TGCGCCAGCAGCTTGGCCGGGACTAGCAGCTACAATGAGCAGTTCTTC	CASSLAGTSSYNEQFF
TRBV12-3/TRBV12-4	TRBJ2-7	TRBD2	NA	TGTGCCAGCAGTGCCAGGACTAGCTTCGCCTACGAGCAGTACTTC	CASSARTSFAYEQYF
TRBV6-2/TRBV6-3	TRBJ1-1	NA	few	TGTGCCAGCAGTCGCACCGAATCGGGCACTGAAGCTTTCTTT	CASSRTESGTEAFF
TRBV3-1	TRBJ2-2	NA	few	TGTGCCAGCAGCCAAGAGGGCCTGTCTGGGGAGCTGTTTTTT	CASSQEGLSGELFF
TRBV29-1	TRBJ1-2	TRBD1	few	TGCAGCGTCTCCGGGACAGCCAAGAACTATGGCTACACCTTC	CSVSGTAKNYGYTF
TRBV7-9	TRBJ2-1	NA	NA	TGTGCCAGCAGCCACATTCCGGGCCTAAATGAGCAGTTCTTC	CASSHIPGLNEQFF
TRBV15	TRBJ2-7	NA	NA	TGTGCCACCGGTCCGGGACATCACTACGAGCAGTACTTC	CATGPGHHYEQYF
TRBV5-6	TRBJ2-1	NA	few	TGTGCCAGCAGCCCCGTGGACGGGGATAACTACAATGAGCAGTTCTTC	CASSPVDGDNYNEQFF
TRBV12-3/TRBV12-4	TRBJ1-1	NA	large	TGTGCCAGCAGTTTCAAGACCACTGAAGCTTTCTTT	CASSFKTTEAFF
TRBV12-3/TRBV12-4	TRBJ2-5	TRBD1	NA	TGTGCCAGCAGTTTAAGAGGTACAGGGGAAGAGACCCAGTACTTC	CASSLRGTGEETQYF
TRBV20-1	TRBJ2-2	NA	NA	TGCAGTGCCTCGACAGTAGGCACCGGGGAGCTGTTTTTT	CSASTVGTGELFF
TRBV5-8	TRBJ1-5	NA	few	TGTGCCAGCAGCTTGGCAAGTGAGCAGCCCCAGCATTTT	CASSLASEQPQHF
TRBV4-1	TRBJ2-7	NA	NA	TGCGCCAGCAGCCAAGAAACCAACTACGAGCAGTACTTC	CASSQETNYEQYF
TRBV10-3	TRBJ2-1	TRBD1	NA	TGTGCCATCAGTGATCAGGGGGCCTACAATGAGCAGTTCTTC	CAISDQGAYNEQFF
TRBV10-3	TRBJ2-7	NA	NA	TGTGCCATCAGTGAGACCCCCGGGGGACTCTCCGAGCAGTACTTC	CAISETPGGLSEQYF
TRBV28	TRBJ1-6	NA	NA	TGTGCCAGCAGGAAGGACCTTCCCAATAATTCACCCCTCCACTTT	CASRKDLPNNSPLHF
TRBV27	TRBJ1-5	NA	NA	TGTGCCAGCAGTTTATTCACAGGGATAAATCAGCCCCAGCATTTT	CASSLFTGINQPQHF
TRBV7-6	TRBJ2-7	TRBD1	NA	TGTGCCAGCAGCTTATATGGGACAGGGGGTTTCTACGAGCAGTACTTC	CASSLYGTGGFYEQYF
TRBV12-3/TRBV12-4	TRBJ2-1	NA	NA	TGTGCCAGCAGTCATCCGGGGGTTTACAATGAGCAGTTCTTC	CASSHPGVYNEQFF
TRBV20-1	TRBJ2-5	TRBD2	many	TGCAGTGCTGGACTAGCGGGACGGCAAGAGACCCAGTACTTC	CSAGLAGRQETQYF
TRBV10-3	TRBJ1-1	NA	NA	TGTGCCACCGGGACCGGGGGCGGCACTGAAGCTTTCTTT	CATGTGGGTEAFF
TRBV7-9	TRBJ1-2	NA	NA	TGTGCCAGCCAAAGGAGACAATGGGAAAAGACAAGCTATGGCTACACCTTC	CASQRRQWEKTSYGYTF
TRBV10-3	TRBJ2-5	NA	NA	TGTGCCATCAGTGACGGGGGAGAGACCCAGTACTTC	CAISDGGETQYF
TRBV4-1	TRBJ1-1	NA	few	TGCGCCAGCAGCCATTTATCGGTCAAAGGAAGACACACTGAAGCTTTCTTT	CASSHLSVKGRHTEAFF
TRBV6-5	TRBJ2-7	TRBD1	many	TGTGCCAGCAGCCCACAGGGGGCCGAAATTTACGAGCAGTACTTC	CASSPQGAEIYEQYF
TRBV12-3/TRBV12-4	TRBJ2-5	NA	NA	TGTGCCAGCAGTTTTTCGTACGAGACCCAGTACTTC	CASSFSYETQYF
TRBV7-9	TRBJ2-5	TRBD2	few	TGTGCCAGCAGCCCACAGCTTAGCGGGGGGCCCCACTACTTC	CASSPQLSGGPHYF
TRBV12-3/TRBV12-4	TRBJ2-5	NA	NA	TGTGCCAGCAGTTTTTTCCAAATGGAGACCCAGTACTTC	CASSFFQMETQYF
TRBV9	TRBJ2-1	TRBD2	few	TGTGCCAGCAGCGCCCGACTAGCATCGGCCCTAAATGAGCAGTTCTTC	CASSARLASALNEQFF
TRBV6-1	TRBJ1-1	NA	many	TGTGCCACGACCGAGCCTCGAGTCACACAAGCTTTCTTT	CATTEPRVTQAFF
TRBV5-1	TRBJ1-2	NA	few	TGCGCCAGCGCCCCCGATGGGGATTGGGGCTACACCTTC	CASAPDGDWGYTF